The 18 T cell receptor beta chains in this list originate from one sample, sequenced in a study of T-cell memory formation after mild COVID-19. TCRdb redid the calling of the 5' RACE reads with MiXCR, one entry per CDR3 protein. The table includes hundreds of thousands of distinct CDR3 sequences, roughly 18% detected once. The sequencing input was PBMCs or a T cell subset sorted from them (not recorded which). The receptor set was obtained from an adult woman who had mild COVID-19 (a few samples of this study predate the infection). Cell type and time point are not known.

The CDR3 here is CASRATGPNSPLHF. CDR3 coding DNA: TGTGCCAGCCGTGCGACAGGGCCTAATTCACCCCTCCACTTT. V is TRBV2 and J is TRBJ1-6, with 7 bases identical to TRBD1. In germline, CDR1 is SNHLY, CDR2 FYNNEI. The V and J ends lost 8 bases and 6 bases, in that order; junction bases with no gene match: 7. This CDR3 has 14 amino acids.

V and J are TRBV19 and TRBJ2-5, with D tentatively TRBD2 (6 bases). Germline V gene data show CDR1 as LNHDA and CDR2 as SQIVND (reference sequence). V lost 5 bases to trimming and J lost 4 bases, with 14 bases between them. This CDR3 region has 14 residues. In DNA form, the CDR3 reads TGTGCCAGTAGTCCCCGACTAGTCCCAGAGACCCAGTACTTC. Encoded protein: CASSPRLVPETQYF.

V is TRBV5-4 and J is TRBJ1-1, with D unresolved. V lost 3 bases and J 0 bases, leaving 15 bases between the germline ends. The length of the CDR3 is 16 residues. The germline V gene encodes CDR1 SGHNT and CDR2 YYREEE (reference sequence). CDR3 sequence reads: CASSSGLARMNTEAFF. Here the CDR3 DNA reads TGTGCCAGCAGCTCTGGGCTAGCTCGAATGAACACTGAAGCTTTCTTT.

The chain combines TRBV24-1 with TRBJ2-7; the D gene is possibly TRBD1 (5 bases). Between the trimmed V and J ends, which lost 1 base and 5 bases, there was a span of 14 bases. Per germline, CDR1 KGHDR and CDR2 SFDVKD. The CDR3 is 15 residues long. The CDR3 spells CATSDFVAGFHEQYF. The CDR3 region has the DNA TGTGCCACCAGTGATTTTGTCGCAGGGTTCCACGAGCAGTACTTC.

This chain uses TRBV2 with TRBJ2-5, with 7 bases identical to TRBD2. This CDR3 has 14 amino acids. The V and J ends lost 1 base and 3 bases, in that order; junction bases with no gene match: 2. Germline V gene data show CDR1 as SNHLY and CDR2 as FYNNEI. The DNA for the CDR3 is TGTGCCAGCAGTGAAGTGCTAGCGGAAGAGACCCAGTACTTC. It codes for CASSEVLAEETQYF.

V is TRBV20-1 and J is TRBJ1-2; 8 bases match TRBD1. Per germline, CDR1 DFQATT and CDR2 SNEGSKA (reference sequence). This CDR3 contains 16 residues. Trimming at V came to 7 bases and at J to 4 bases, leaving 17 bases not matched to a gene. The CDR3 sequence is CSVHQGAGRRTYGYTF. CDR3 in DNA: TGCAGTGTTCATCAGGGGGCAGGAAGGCGGACCTATGGCTACACCTTC.

This clonotype showed up just a few times. The CDR3 reads CASSGSLNAAGANVLTF. CDR3 DNA sequence: TGTGCCAGCAGCGGCAGTCTTAATGCAGCTGGGGCCAACGTCCTGACTTTC. J is TRBJ2-6 and V is TRBV7-6, with D unresolved. The germline CDR1 and CDR2 sequences are SGHVS and FNYEAQ. Trimming shortened V by 5 bases and J by 2 bases, and 16 bases separated the two germline ends. This CDR3 region has 17 residues.

The chain employs TRBV24-1 and TRBJ2-1; no definite D call. The germline CDR1 and CDR2 sequences are KGHDR and SFDVKD. Trimming shortened V by 4 bases and J by 5 bases, and 14 bases separated the two germline ends. The CDR3 is made up of 15 amino acids. The CDR3: CATSDGPVLNNEQFF. DNA for the CDR3: TGTGCCACCAGTGACGGGCCGGTCCTTAACAATGAGCAGTTCTTC.

This clonotype was observed once. V and J are TRBV5-1 and TRBJ1-1, with 7 bases aligning to TRBD1. The CDR3 loop spans 15 amino acids. V lost 4 bases to trimming and J lost 1 base; unmatched junction nucleotides: 7. CDR1 is SGHRS, CDR2 YFSETQ, per germline. The CDR3 sequence is CASSVGQVSNTEAFF. The DNA of the CDR3 is TGCGCCAGCAGCGTAGGACAGGTTTCGAACACTGAAGCTTTCTTT.

The table lists this clonotype with many counts. The chain has TRBV5-1 and TRBJ2-5, with 11 bases identical to TRBD2. The CDR3 contains 14 residues. J gave up 3 bases and V 6 bases, and 4 bases lay outside the gene matches. The germline V gene has CDR1 SGHRS and CDR2 YFSETQ. The CDR3 reads CASILAGGEETQYF. CDR3 sequence (DNA): TGCGCCAGCATCCTAGCGGGGGGTGAAGAGACCCAGTACTTC.

This clonotype was observed a few times. The chain recombines TRBV4-2 with TRBJ2-3, with TRBD2 matching over 12 bases. Losses at the gene ends were 0 bases for V and 4 bases for J; bases not matched to a gene: 2. The V gene's germline CDR1 is LGHNA and CDR2 YNFKEQ. CDR3 length: 16 residues. The CDR3 loop reads CASSQDPSGRADTQYF. CDR3 nucleotides: TGTGCCAGCAGCCAAGATCCTAGCGGGAGGGCAGATACGCAGTATTTT.

The sample holds a few counts of this clonotype. V is TRBV3-1 and J is TRBJ2-3, with TRBD2 identical over 8 bases. The CDR3 loop spans 16 amino acids. Germline V gene lookup returns CDR1 LGHDT and CDR2 YNNKEL (reference sequence). The V and J ends lost 1 base and 1 base, in that order; junction bases with no gene match: 4. The CDR3 DNA reads as TGTGCCAGCAGCCAAGTGGCGGGAGGAGGCACAGATACGCAGTATTTT. Amino acid sequence: CASSQVAGGGTDTQYF.

The chain combines TRBV12-3 or TRBV12-4 with TRBJ1-1, with D unclear. Trimming took off 3 bases at V and 4 bases at J, with 9 bases between the two ends. The CDR3 is made up of 13 amino acids. DNA for the CDR3: TGTGCCAGCAGTTTTGTAGGGATCACTGAAGCTTTCTTT. Residues: CASSFVGITEAFF.

The chain couples TRBV7-2 to TRBJ2-3; TRBD2 aligns across 8 bases. J was trimmed by 4 bases and V by 4 bases; bases with no gene match: 16. In germline, CDR1 is SGHTA, CDR2 FQGNSA. This CDR3 comprises 18 residues. The CDR3 DNA is TGTGCCAGCAGCTCGGGGCCCTTAGCGGGAAGGACGGCAGATACGCAGTATTTT. Translated: CASSSGPLAGRTADTQYF. The full variable domain, in which reference TRBV7-2 and TRBJ2-3 provide the parts outside the CDR3, is GAGVSQSPSNKVTEKGKDVELRCDPISGHTALYWYRQSLGQGLEFLIYFQGNSAPDKSGLPSDRFSAERTGGSVSTLTIQRTQQEDSAVYLCASSSGPLAGRTADTQYFGPGTRLTVL.

This clonotype was picked up a small number of times. The chain combines TRBV14 with TRBJ2-1, with 10 bases identical to TRBD2. CDR1 is SGHDN, CDR2 FVKESK, per germline. This CDR3 is built from 15 residues. Trimming removed 1 base from V and 12 bases from J; junction bases left unmatched: 9. CDR3 sequence (DNA): TGTGCCAGCAGCCAAGTCACAGCGGGGGGGCTGTCGCAGTTCTTC. Its translation is CASSQVTAGGLSQFF. Using reference TRBV14 and TRBJ2-1 for the parts outside the CDR3, the full variable domain is EAGVTQFPSHSVIEKGQTVTLRCDPISGHDNLYWYRRVMGKEIKFLLHFVKESKQDESGMPNNRFLAERTGGTYSTLKVQPAELEDSGVYFCASSQVTAGGLSQFFGPGTRLTVL.

This chain joins TRBV14 and TRBJ2-3; no clear D. The ends were cut back, 0 bases at V and 2 bases at J, with 9 bases in the middle. This CDR3 comprises 15 residues. Germline CDR1 is SGHDN and CDR2 is FVKESK. The CDR3 protein is CASSQDHADTDTQYF. Here the CDR3 DNA reads TGTGCCAGCAGCCAAGATCATGCGGACACAGATACGCAGTATTTT. The variable domain in full, with the rest retrieved from reference TRBV14 and TRBJ2-3, is EAGVTQFPSHSVIEKGQTVTLRCDPISGHDNLYWYRRVMGKEIKFLLHFVKESKQDESGMPNNRFLAERTGGTYSTLKVQPAELEDSGVYFCASSQDHADTDTQYFGPGTRLTVL.

This sequence joins TRBV18 and TRBJ2-2; 7 nucleotides agree with TRBD1. CDR3 length equals 15 residues. The V and J ends lost 5 bases and 0 bases, in that order; junction bases with no gene match: 3. From germline, CDR1 is KGHSH and CDR2 LQKENI. The CDR3 here is CASSRDRTNTGELFF. CDR3 bases: TGTGCCAGCTCAAGGGACAGAACGAACACCGGGGAGCTGTTTTTT.

This sequence joins TRBV15 and TRBJ2-7, with 12 nucleotides matching TRBD2. The CDR3 has 19 residues. Germline lookup yields CDR1 LNHNV and CDR2 YYDKDF (reference sequence). V dropped 0 bases and J dropped 1; count of bases not matched to a gene: 10. CDR3 nucleotide sequence: TGTGCCACCAGCAGAGACTACCTTGGACTAGCGGGGACATCCTACGAGCAGTACTTC. Translation gives CATSRDYLGLAGTSYEQYF.